This T cell receptor beta chain was obtained from a study of blood T cell repertoires in COVID-19. The wider study: Samples representing acute and convalescent COVID-19 were sourced from the United States, Italy and Spain. From T cells, B-cell-depleted T cells, or PBMCs came the material, which was cDNA or gDNA.

The V gene's germline CDR1 is LGHNA and CDR2 YNFKEQ. V dropped 2 bases and J dropped 0 bases, with 16 bases sitting between them. The CDR3 spans 18 residues. In terms of age and location, participants ranged from roughly 18 to 90 years and lived in about two dozen US areas. Assignment of participants to cohorts was predicated upon participant-reported clinical history. The protocol was immunoSEQ multiplex PCR, while the TCRdb copy is restricted to in-frame clones and leaves out a portion. The data contain roughly 200,000 clones, 80% to 90% of them singletons. The sequence was collected from a woman under 40 who had been exposed to COVID-19. V and J are TRBV4-2 and TRBJ1-4; no clear D gene. The sample was PBMCs or T cells enriched from blood (not recorded which). The CDR3 nucleotides read TGTGCCAGCAGCCAACGGGGTTTAGGCATTACAACTAATGAAAAACTGTTTTTT. It specifies CASSQRGLGITTNEKLFF.